The 13 T cell receptor beta chains in this list originate from one sample, sequenced in a study of CD8 T cells in ankylosing spondylitis. Via MiXCR, TCRdb re-called the 5' RACE reads, giving one row per CDR3 protein. Here the sample spans under 200,000 distinct CDR3 sequences, 10% to 15% being singletons. Sequenced material: blood, either unsorted or a sorted T cell fraction (not recorded which). These receptors were collected from a female donor with ankylosing spondylitis or in good health (not recorded which).

This clonotype was recorded many times. The chain is built from TRBV4-1 and TRBJ2-1, with 8 bases aligning to TRBD2. The CDR3 totals 16 residues. V lost 0 bases, J lost 5 bases, and 6 bases stayed unmatched. Germline V gives CDR1 MGHRA, CDR2 YSYEKL. Here the CDR3 DNA reads TGCGCCAGCAGCCAAGATGGTAGCGGGGTCAACAATGAGCAGTTCTTC. Its translation: CASSQDGSGVNNEQFF.

Details on this clonotype: This may come from a read error, since a much larger clone is one base off. The chain links TRBV2 to TRBJ1-5; D is uncertain. Deletions cut 3 bases from V and 2 bases from J, with 14 bases between. This CDR3 has 16 amino acids. Per germline, CDR1 SNHLY and CDR2 FYNNEI. CDR3 residues: CASSETMNRGNQPQHF. CDR3 nucleotides: TGTGCCAGCAGTGAGACAATGAACCGGGGCAATCAGCCCCAGCATTTT.

This clonotype was found many times. V usage is TRBV29-1 and J usage is TRBJ2-7; D is possibly TRBD1 (5 bases). The CDR3 consists of 12 residues. The germline CDR1 and CDR2 sequences are SQVTM and ANQGSEA. V lost 6 bases, J lost 0 bases, and 9 bases lay in between. The CDR3 protein is CSVADSSYEQYF. CDR3 DNA sequence: TGCAGCGTCGCCGACAGCTCCTACGAGCAGTACTTC.

This clonotype showed up just a few times. The rearrangement joins TRBV27 to TRBJ2-2; TRBD2 aligns across 7 bases. Trimming at V came to 8 bases and at J to 4 bases, leaving 4 bases not matched to a gene. The CDR3 totals 13 residues. Germline loops: CDR1 MNHEY, CDR2 SMNVEV (reference sequence). In DNA, the CDR3 is TGTGCCAGCGGGCGGGAGTTCACCGGGGAGCTGTTTTTT. Amino acid sequence: CASGREFTGELFF.

J is TRBJ2-7 and V is TRBV7-8; 13 bases are a match to TRBD2. Unmatched junction bases numbered 5, after V lost 3 bases and J lost 0 bases. Germline V CDR1 and CDR2: SGHVS, FQNEAQ. There are 17 residues in the CDR3. CDR3 bases: TGTGCCAGCAGCTTCTTACTAGCGGGAGGGAGCTCCTACGAGCAGTACTTC. Translation gives CASSFLLAGGSSYEQYF.

This clonotype was found many times. The V gene is TRBV4-2, the J gene TRBJ2-7; D is possibly TRBD2 (5 bases). The CDR3 contains 16 residues. Germline V gene data show CDR1 as LGHNA and CDR2 as YNFKEQ. V was cut by 1 base and J by 1 base, with 14 bases left in between. CDR3 sequence: CASSQGQRSGSYEQYF. DNA of the CDR3: TGTGCCAGCAGCCAAGGGCAGAGGAGCGGATCCTACGAGCAGTACTTC.

The table lists this clonotype with a few counts. The genes are TRBV10-2 and TRBJ2-1; maybe TRBD1 (6 bases). The V end was cut by 6 bases, the J end by 0 bases, with 15 bases between. CDR1 and CDR2 (germline): WSHSY, SAAADI. The CDR3 covers 16 residues. The CDR3 region has the DNA TGCGCCAGCAGAGAGGGGGTGGCCTCCTCCTACAATGAGCAGTTCTTC. Amino acids: CASREGVASSYNEQFF.

This chain joins TRBV7-2 and TRBJ2-1; possibly TRBD2 for D (5 bases). V dropped 5 bases and J dropped 7 bases, with 9 bases sitting between them. Germline V gives CDR1 SGHTA, CDR2 FQGNSA. This CDR3 comprises 12 residues. This CDR3 reads CASSAERNEQFF. CDR3 DNA sequence: TGTGCCAGCAGCGCGGAGCGGAATGAGCAGTTCTTC.

This clonotype was found many times. The chain carries TRBV12-3 or TRBV12-4 and TRBJ2-1; 14 bases map to TRBD2. V was pared by 5 bases and J by 7 bases, with 7 bases of the junction left unmatched. This CDR3 is 16 amino acids long. The CDR3 is CASSLMGTSGSNEQFF. CDR3 DNA sequence: TGTGCCAGCAGTCTTATGGGGACTAGCGGGAGTAATGAGCAGTTCTTC.

On this clonotype itself: A read error is possible here, since a much larger clone lies one base away. The chain is built from TRBV12-3 or TRBV12-4 and TRBJ2-5; TRBD1 matches 9 bases. CDR3 length: 14 residues. Here the CDR3 reads CSSSYRTGVETQYF. DNA for the CDR3: TGTTCCAGCAGCTACAGGACAGGGGTTGAGACCCAGTACTTC.

This clonotype occurred many times. The CDR3 loop is CASSPPGLVEQYF. The CDR3 DNA is TGTGCCAGCTCACCACCGGGCCTTGTTGAGCAGTACTTC. V and J are TRBV18 and TRBJ2-7; D remains unclear. The CDR3 extends over 13 amino acids. Germline values: CDR1 KGHSH, CDR2 LQKENI. V dropped 0 bases and J dropped 7 bases, with 10 bases sitting between them.

This clonotype was recorded at least ten times. Here the CDR3 reads CASSEGRAVYEQYF. Written as DNA, the CDR3 is TGTGCCAGCAGTGAGGGCAGGGCGGTCTACGAGCAGTACTTC. The V gene is TRBV25-1, the J gene TRBJ2-7, with D tentatively TRBD1 (5 bases). Per germline, CDR1 MGHDK and CDR2 SYGVNS. Trimming took 3 bases from V and 3 from J, leaving 12 bases between them. CDR3 length equals 14 residues.

This clonotype was picked up many times. This sequence joins TRBV5-4 and TRBJ2-5; 7 positions match TRBD1. Looked up from germline, CDR1 is SGHNT and CDR2 is YYREEE (reference sequence). Trimming removed 2 bases from V and 3 bases from J; junction bases left unmatched: 13. The CDR3 totals 17 residues. DNA of the CDR3: TGTGCCAGCAGCTTATCCTACAGGGGTCAACACAAAGAGACCCAGTACTTC. It specifies CASSLSYRGQHKETQYF.